A single T cell receptor beta chain is shown here with its context. Its binding antigen is unknown. Base-call qualities are not available, and no considerably larger clone is one nucleotide away. At diagnosis, peripheral blood, uninvolved tumor-adjacent lung and tumor were collected and stored as a combination of fresh-frozen and FFPE material. Blood samples were analyzed as peripheral blood mononuclear cells for TCR repertoire profiling. TCR beta CDR3 regions were sequenced from DNA using the immunoSEQ Assay. The study's processing was this. T cell density was computed as TCR beta template counts normalized to usable DNA estimated by amplifying housekeeping genes. The preseqR package was used to estimate richness by extrapolating to 400,000 templates for PBMC samples and to 120,000 templates for tissue samples. Clonality was defined by subtracting Pielou's evenness from one. Tissue-enriched TCRs were identified by differential abundance testing using productive amino-acid clonotypes, minimum total count 5 and alpha 0.1. The Jaccard Index and the Morisita Overlap Index were used to measure how much the repertoires overlapped between compartments. GLIPH grouped TCR beta CDR3s together with public tetramer-defined viral CDR3s, and a viral motif had to include at least three viral sequences and also show V-gene enrichment. Not all clones reach the TCRdb copy of this immuneACCESS table, which keeps in-frame sequences only. Checked studies attribute under half of the gap to unresolved V genes and leave the rest unexplained. V, J and clone size were drawn from that table, and D and trimming were deduced from the DNA. This sample is represented by roughly 16,000 clones; about 83% of them were singletons. In total, the top ten clones hold roughly 34% of the sample.

The data were obtained in a study of T cells in localized non-small cell lung cancer (dated by TCRdb to about 2020). About the study as a whole: Comparing tumors with uninvolved tumor-adjacent lungs, the study looked at the T cell repertoires of approximately 250 patients with early-stage NSCLC. The cohort comprised under 250 treatment-naïve NSCLC patients with resected, localized lung tumors. Of the NSCLC patients, fewer than 150 were male and about a hundred were female, and the mean age was approximately 64 years.

Study-wide findings and limitations: Multi-region tumor sequencing was not performed, so intratumor heterogeneity could not be excluded. Of the top 100 tumor clones, a median of 57 were detected in paired uninvolved adjacent lung; roughly 29 were also among that lung's top 100. Higher T cell density in blood was associated with longer overall survival, whereas higher clonality in adjacent lung was associated with shorter survival. Since the design was exploratory, TCR variables were selected using unadjusted p-values with no false-discovery rate correction. The highest T cell clonality was observed in uninvolved tumor-adjacent lung, where clonality exceeded that of tumor, suggesting that antigenic responses were more focused in uninvolved tumor-adjacent lung.

This TCR derives from a male donor aged 60 or older with stage III lung adenocarcinoma. The sample consisted of peripheral blood, taken before any cancer treatment.

Here the CDR3 is given as CASSISGNTEAFF. The bases read TGTGCCAGTAGTATATCAGGGAACACTGAAGCTTTCTTT. The chain links TRBV19 with TRBJ1-1, with the D segment identity uncertain. Measured from the cysteine to the phenylalanine, the CDR3 is 13 residues long. Solely the CDR3 DNA is kept, with 39 bases framed from the first base. At the junction V is shortened by 2 bases and J by 1 base, with 5 bases in between. From the germline V gene (reference sequence), CDR1 is LNHDA and CDR2 is SQIVND.